These 24 T cell receptor beta chains were sequenced from one sample in a study of T cells in Graves' hyperthyroidism and ophthalmopathy. What was amplified from RNA transcripts were TCR beta CDR3 regions. The TCR CDR3 first-round RT-PCR relied on the HTBI primer set. TCRdb passed the multiplex PCR reads through MiXCR, listing each CDR3 protein once. The sample comprises 310,000 or so distinct CDR3 sequences, more than 15% of which are singletons, and over 45% rests with the top ten. Sequenced material: blood. All receptors derive from a woman aged 55-69 years with Graves' ophthalmopathy.

The chain combines TRBV12-3 or TRBV12-4 with TRBJ2-3; 8 nucleotides align to TRBD2. The CDR3 length is 16 residues. The V gene end was trimmed by 1 base and the J gene end by 0 bases; junction bases not matched to a gene: 3. For the CDR3, the DNA is TGTGCCAGCAGTTTAGATACTAGCGGCAGCACAGATACGCAGTATTTT. Its protein product is CASSLDTSGSTDTQYF.

In its sample, this clonotype was seen many times. The chain links TRBV6-1 to TRBJ2-2; possible D gene TRBD1, 6 bases. The germline V and J ends were trimmed by 6 bases and 4 bases, with 15 bases remaining between them. The CDR3 is made up of 15 amino acids. Germline V CDR1 and CDR2: MNHNS, SASEGT. The CDR3 is CASSLRGDGTGELFF. The CDR3 nucleotides are TGTGCCAGCAGCCTCAGGGGCGACGGCACCGGGGAGCTGTTTTTT.

This chain connects TRBV6-1 to TRBJ1-1; 8 bases fit TRBD1. V shed 5 bases, J shed 8 bases, and the junction held 7 bases outside the gene matches. CDR1 MNHNS and CDR2 SASEGT come from the germline V gene. This CDR3 spans 13 amino acids. CDR3 sequence (DNA): TGTGCCAGCAGTATGGACAGGGATATAGAAGCTTTCTTT. It codes for CASSMDRDIEAFF.

This clonotype has ten or more counts. The rearrangement uses TRBV18 and TRBJ2-5; D unclear. Trimming took 3 bases from V and 2 from J, leaving 16 bases between them. Germline V gene lookup returns CDR1 KGHSH and CDR2 LQKENI. CDR3 size: 16 residues. The CDR3 spells CASSPGFGGTQETQYF. The DNA for the CDR3 is TGTGCCAGCTCACCGGGTTTTGGCGGCACTCAAGAGACCCAGTACTTC.

This clonotype was detected many times. The chain uses TRBV12-3 or TRBV12-4 and TRBJ1-6; D ambiguous. V lost 4 bases to trimming and J lost 5 bases, with 12 bases between them. The CDR3 runs to 15 residues. In DNA, the CDR3 is TGTGCCAGCAGTTCGGCCCCACGTAATAATTCACCCCTCCACTTT. Translating gives CASSSAPRNNSPLHF.

Concerning this clonotype itself: A much more abundant neighbour one base away suggests this may be a read error. The chain couples TRBV20-1 to TRBJ2-7; D gene unclear. Germline V gene data show CDR1 as DFQATT and CDR2 as SNEGSKA (reference sequence). The CDR3 is 14 residues long. CDR3 region: CSAGDPKLTYEQYF. The CDR3 nucleotides read TGCAGTGCTGGAGATCCTAAGCTAACCTACGAGCAGTACTTC.

This clonotype was detected ten times or more. V gene TRBV7-6 combines with J gene TRBJ2-3, with TRBD1 identical over 7 bases. Germline lookup yields CDR1 SGHVS and CDR2 FNYEAQ. The CDR3 extends over 16 amino acids. Trimming removed 0 bases from V and 3 bases from J; junction bases left unmatched: 6. Here the CDR3 reads CASSLASGTVTDTQYF. The CDR3 region has the DNA TGTGCCAGCAGCTTAGCATCCGGGACAGTTACAGATACGCAGTATTTT.

This sequence joins TRBV7-2 and TRBJ2-3, with 13 bases matching TRBD2. The germline V gene encodes CDR1 SGHTA and CDR2 FQGNSA. The CDR3 extends over 15 amino acids. V gave up 5 bases and J gave up 6 bases; unmatched junction bases: 5. CDR3 bases: TGTGCCAGCAGCGGCACTAGCGGGGGGGCGGATACGCAGTATTTT. Translated: CASSGTSGGADTQYF.

To note about this clonotype: This may be a read error: a much more frequent sequence differs by one nucleotide. The chain has TRBV5-4 and TRBJ1-2; D might be TRBD1 (5 bases). The CDR3 has 13 residues. Trimming took off 4 bases at V and 0 bases at J, with 7 bases between the two ends. Germline assignment: CDR1 SGHNT and CDR2 YYREEE (reference sequence). The CDR3 loop reads CASSQQANYGYTF. In nucleotides, the CDR3 is TGTGCCAGCAGCCAACAGGCTAACTATGGCTACACCTTC.

The V and J genes are TRBV4-2 and TRBJ1-3; the D is unclear. V shed 0 bases and J shed 0 bases, with 12 bases lying between them. The CDR3 has 17 amino acids. Germline V gene data show CDR1 as LGHNA and CDR2 as YNFKEQ. CDR3 loop: CASSQDPTPLSGNTIYF. DNA of the CDR3: TGTGCCAGCAGCCAAGATCCCACACCTCTCTCTGGAAACACCATATATTTT.

The V call is TRBV29-1, the J call TRBJ2-3; TRBD1 matches 7 bases. Unmatched junction bases numbered 14, after V lost 6 bases and J lost 5 bases. This CDR3 is 15 amino acids long. From germline, CDR1 is SQVTM and CDR2 ANQGSEA. The CDR3 protein is CSVTGAVTGLDTQYF. The CDR3 DNA is TGCAGCGTCACAGGGGCAGTAACGGGGTTAGATACGCAGTATTTT.

This clonotype was detected many times. The chain recombines TRBV6-1 with TRBJ2-2, with no clear D. The CDR3 extends over 13 amino acids. The V and J ends lost 6 bases and 9 bases respectively, with 14 bases between them. Germline V gene sequence: CDR1 MNHNS, CDR2 SASEGT. CDR3 residues: CASRHETRRELFF. The CDR3 DNA reads TGTGCCAGCAGACATGAGACGAGGAGGGAGCTGTTTTTT.

This chain joins TRBV19 and TRBJ1-5, with D possibly matching TRBD1 (5 bases). The CDR3 covers 15 residues. The germline V and J ends were trimmed by 6 bases and 1 base, with 13 bases remaining between them. CDR1 is LNHDA, CDR2 SQIVND, per germline (reference sequence). The DNA for the CDR3 is TGTGCCAGTAGGTCGGGGGGTTGGAGCAATCAGCCCCAGCATTTT. It yields the protein CASRSGGWSNQPQHF.

The chain is built from TRBV27 and TRBJ1-4, with 8 positions matching TRBD1. V lost 2 bases to trimming and J lost 7 bases; unmatched junction nucleotides: 3. This CDR3 contains 14 residues. CDR1 MNHEY and CDR2 SMNVEV come from the germline V gene (reference sequence). CDR3 DNA sequence: TGTGCCAGCAGTTTAGTCAGGGGGCGTGAAAAACTGTTTTTT. As protein: CASSLVRGREKLFF.

A word on this clonotype: An end of the junction does not agree with germline; a read error may underlie this. This rearrangement joins TRBV4-2 to TRBJ1-1, with D unresolved. Per germline, CDR1 LGHNA and CDR2 YNFKEQ. The CDR3 sequence is 13 residues long. The CDR3 loop is CAGSQAPNTEAFF. DNA of the CDR3: TGTGCCGGCAGCCAAGCGCCGAACACTGAAGCTTTCTTT.

For this clonotype: A much larger clonotype is one base distant, so this may be a read error. The rearrangement joins TRBV6-1 to TRBJ1-1, with a weak D call TRBD1 (5 bases). Germline CDR1 is MNHNS and CDR2 is SASEGT. With 2 bases removed from V and 4 bases from J, the gap between germline ends came to 11 bases. This CDR3 is 14 amino acids long. The CDR3 bases are TGTGCCAGCAGTGAACGAAAAGGGGCCACTGAAGCTTTCTTT. Protein: CASSERKGATEAFF.

This clonotype appeared many times. The CDR3, as DNA: TGCAGTGCTAGAGATATTAGGAGCACAGATACGCAGTATTTT. Translating gives CSARDIRSTDTQYF. This chain uses TRBV20-1 with TRBJ2-3; D unresolved. This CDR3 region has 14 residues. V was clipped by 0 bases and J by 0 bases, with 7 bases between them. The V gene's germline CDR1 is DFQATT and CDR2 SNEGSKA (reference sequence).

This clonotype has at least ten counts. The chain employs TRBV11-2 and TRBJ2-1; 8 bases are shared with TRBD1. With 4 bases clipped from V and 7 bases from J, the junction kept 3 bases outside the gene matches. In germline, CDR1 is SGHAT, CDR2 FQNNGV. The CDR3 is 13 residues long. CDR3 amino acids: CASSSDRVNEQFF. Here the CDR3 DNA reads TGTGCCAGCAGCTCGGACAGGGTGAATGAGCAGTTCTTC.

This clonotype was seen many times. The J gene is TRBJ2-1, the V gene TRBV28, with 11 bases aligning to TRBD2. The CDR3 extends over 16 amino acids. Germline CDR1 MDHEN, CDR2 SYDVKM. Losses at the gene ends were 2 bases for V and 3 bases for J; bases not matched to a gene: 3. The DNA for the CDR3 is TGTGCCAGCAGTTTAATGGGACTAGCGGACTACAATGAGCAGTTCTTC. Encoded protein: CASSLMGLADYNEQFF.

CDR3 amino acids: CASSLATGSREQYF. In DNA form, the CDR3 reads TGCGCCAGCAGCTTGGCCACTGGTTCGAGGGAGCAGTACTTC. This sequence joins TRBV5-1 and TRBJ2-7, with D unclear. CDR1 and CDR2 from the germline V gene are SGHRS and YFSETQ. V was pared by 0 bases and J by 7 bases, with 14 bases between. There are 14 residues in the CDR3. The full variable domain, in which reference TRBV5-1 and TRBJ2-7 provide the parts outside the CDR3, is KAGVTQTPRYLIKTRGQQVTLSCSPISGHRSVSWYQQTPGQGLQFLFEYFSETQRNKGNFPGRFSGRQFSNSRSEMNVSTLELGDSALYLCASSLATGSREQYFGPGTRLTVT.

V gene TRBV5-1 combines with J gene TRBJ1-2, with TRBD1 matching 12 bases. The germline V gene has CDR1 SGHRS and CDR2 YFSETQ. CDR3 length: 14 residues. V gave up 0 bases and J gave up 8 bases; unmatched junction bases: 2. The CDR3 DNA is TGCGCCAGCAGCTTGGGAGGGACAGGGGGCGGCTACACCTTC. This encodes CASSLGGTGGGYTF.

The chain recombines TRBV11-2 with TRBJ1-1; a possible D gene is TRBD1 (5 bases). Trimming removed 5 bases from V and 3 bases from J, with 22 bases in between. CDR1 and CDR2 (germline): SGHAT, FQNNGV. This CDR3 is 17 amino acids long. The CDR3 DNA follows: TGTGCCAGCAGCCGGGGGAGCAGGTTCGAATTGGACACTGAAGCTTTCTTT. It specifies CASSRGSRFELDTEAFF.

This clonotype has a count of ten or more. This sequence joins TRBV28 and TRBJ2-7; the D gene is possibly TRBD2 (5 bases). The CDR3 has 12 amino acids. Germline V gene lookup returns CDR1 MDHEN and CDR2 SYDVKM. V gave up 2 bases and J gave up 9 bases, with 11 bases separating them. Here the CDR3 reads CASSLVEGGQYF. The CDR3 DNA reads as TGTGCCAGCAGTTTAGTTGAGGGCGGGCAGTACTTC.

The chain carries TRBV7-2 and TRBJ1-2, with 10 bases fitting TRBD1. Germline CDR1 SGHTA, CDR2 FQGNSA. The CDR3 consists of 18 residues. V was pared by 4 bases and J by 0 bases, with 11 bases of the junction left unmatched. The CDR3: CASSYAGTGARTNYGYTF. The CDR3 bases are TGTGCCAGCAGCTACGCCGGGACAGGGGCCCGAACTAACTATGGCTACACCTTC.